Below are 15 T cell receptor beta chains sequenced from a single sample in a study of T cells after yellow fever vaccination. TCRdb re-derived calls from the 5' RACE reads in MiXCR, one entry per CDR3 protein. This table holds approximately 300,000 distinct CDR3 sequences, around 6.8% found once. Source: PBMCs, taken more than 35 days after the first yellow fever vaccination. The source is a man aged 18 to 30 who received the YFV17D yellow fever vaccine.

This clonotype was counted a few times. V and J are TRBV5-1 and TRBJ2-3, with D uncertain. The CDR3 sequence is 15 residues long. CDR1 is SGHRS, CDR2 YFSETQ, per germline. The germline V and J ends were trimmed by 6 bases and 0 bases, with 14 bases remaining between them. CDR3 sequence: CASTATPPSTDTQYF. The CDR3 region has the DNA TGCGCCAGCACAGCTACTCCCCCTAGCACAGATACGCAGTATTTT.

In this sample, this clonotype turned up a few times. The rearrangement uses TRBV20-1 and TRBJ1-4, with D unclear. The V end lost 0 bases, the J end lost 5 bases, and 10 bases lay between the germline ends. The CDR3 spans 14 residues. Looked up from germline, CDR1 is DFQATT and CDR2 is SNEGSKA (reference sequence). Here the CDR3 DNA reads TGCAGTGCTAGAGAACGAACGGGCAATGAAAAACTGTTTTTT. Protein sequence: CSARERTGNEKLFF.

This chain joins TRBV4-3 and TRBJ2-3; D ambiguous. V gave up 1 base and J gave up 0 bases, with 11 bases separating them. This CDR3 comprises 16 residues. Germline CDR1 LGHNA, CDR2 YSLEER. As DNA, the CDR3 is TGCGCCAGCAGCCAAGTCTGGCTAGAGAGCACAGATACGCAGTATTTT. It translates to CASSQVWLESTDTQYF.

This clonotype was seen at least ten times. An end of the junction does not agree with germline; a read error may underlie this. The chain recombines TRBV5-1 with TRBJ2-3; 9 bases match TRBD1. The CDR3 runs to 15 residues. In germline, CDR1 is SGHRS, CDR2 YFSETQ. CDR3 sequence: CASSLGQGSTDTQYF. The CDR3 nucleotides are TGTGCCAGCAGTTTAGGACAGGGGAGCACAGATACGCAGTATTTT.

This clonotype has a handful of counts. The J gene is TRBJ2-3, the V gene TRBV6-1; TRBD2 agrees at 11 bases. CDR1 is MNHNS, CDR2 SASEGT, per germline. Trimming took 6 bases from V and 4 from J; bases not matched to a gene: 6. The CDR3 loop spans 15 amino acids. The CDR3 coding sequence is TGTGCCAGCAGGACCCTAGCGGGGGGTCCAGATACGCAGTATTTT. The encoded protein is CASRTLAGGPDTQYF.

This clonotype was seen ten or more times. The chain uses TRBV12-3 or TRBV12-4 and TRBJ2-7; a possible D gene is TRBD2 (5 bases). The CDR3 covers 15 residues. V lost 3 bases and J lost 4, with 16 bases in between. The CDR3 loop reads CASSFVRGVGYEQYF. Written as DNA, the CDR3 is TGTGCCAGCAGTTTCGTTCGGGGTGTTGGTTACGAGCAGTACTTC.

The V call is TRBV10-2, the J call TRBJ2-7, with 9 positions matching TRBD2. The CDR3 has 14 amino acids. With V trimmed by 5 bases and J by 4 bases, 6 bases remained unmatched. The V gene's germline CDR1 is WSHSY and CDR2 SAAADI. The CDR3 protein is CASSMSGGPYEQYF. CDR3 DNA: TGCGCCAGCAGTATGAGCGGGGGGCCGTACGAGCAGTACTTC.

The chain couples TRBV7-3 to TRBJ2-4, with TRBD1 matching 9 bases. CDR3 length equals 21 residues. Germline V gene sequence: CDR1 SGHTA, CDR2 FQGTGA. V lost 2 bases to trimming and J lost 0 bases; unmatched junction nucleotides: 17. The CDR3 nucleotides are TGTGCCAGCAGCTTATCGTATTATTGGACAGGGGCCTCCAAAGCCAAAAACATTCAGTACTTC. Its translation is CASSLSYYWTGASKAKNIQYF.

The J gene is TRBJ2-1, the V gene TRBV20-1, with D possibly called TRBD1 or TRBD2 (7 bases each). The ends were cut back, 2 bases at V and 12 bases at J, with 14 bases in the middle. The CDR3 spans 12 residues. Germline values: CDR1 DFQATT, CDR2 SNEGSKA (reference sequence). The CDR3 DNA is TGCAGTGCTAGACCCGCAGGGGGGGGGCAGTTCTTC. Protein product: CSARPAGGGQFF.

The gene calls are TRBV4-3 and TRBJ2-5; 9 positions match TRBD1. Per germline, CDR1 LGHNA and CDR2 YSLEER. The CDR3 is 16 amino acids. The ends lost 6 bases at V and 2 bases at J; junction bases unmatched: 10. CDR3 bases: TGCGCCAGCAGGAAACCCCCGGGACAGGGACAAGAGACCCAGTACTTC. Its translation is CASRKPPGQGQETQYF.

The V and J genes are TRBV5-1 and TRBJ1-5; D uncertain. Germline assignment: CDR1 SGHRS and CDR2 YFSETQ. CDR3 length: 16 amino acids. Between the trimmed V and J ends, which lost 0 bases and 3 bases, there was a span of 13 bases. CDR3: CASSLVPQENNQPQHF. The CDR3 DNA follows: TGCGCCAGCAGCTTGGTCCCGCAGGAAAACAATCAGCCCCAGCATTTT.

This clonotype was counted a few times. The chain couples TRBV4-1 to TRBJ2-1, with 13 bases fitting TRBD2. This CDR3 region has 18 residues. The germline V gene has CDR1 MGHRA and CDR2 YSYEKL. Trimming cost V 4 bases and J 9 bases; bases outside gene matches: 15. The CDR3 sequence: CASSPLSLGLAGVSEQFF. For the CDR3, the DNA is TGCGCCAGCAGCCCCCTTTCACTCGGACTAGCGGGAGTCAGTGAGCAGTTCTTC.

This sequence joins TRBV24-1 and TRBJ2-5; no reliable D call. Germline loops: CDR1 KGHDR, CDR2 SFDVKD. The CDR3 extends over 13 amino acids. With 2 bases removed from V and 4 bases from J, the gap between germline ends came to 7 bases. The CDR3 nucleotides are TGTGCCACCAGTGATTCGAGACTAGAGACCCAGTACTTC. The encoded protein is CATSDSRLETQYF.

This clonotype was seen only a few times. This sequence joins TRBV14 and TRBJ2-5; D unresolved. Germline V gene lookup returns CDR1 SGHDN and CDR2 FVKESK. CDR3 length: 12 residues. V lost 2 bases and J 5 bases, leaving 6 bases between the germline ends. The CDR3 DNA is TGTGCCAGCAGCCAATTAAGGGAGACCCAGTACTTC. It is translated as CASSQLRETQYF. The whole variable domain, filled in from reference TRBV14 and TRBJ2-5, reads EAGVTQFPSHSVIEKGQTVTLRCDPISGHDNLYWYRRVMGKEIKFLLHFVKESKQDESGMPNNRFLAERTGGTYSTLKVQPAELEDSGVYFCASSQLRETQYFGPGTRLLVL.

In this sample, this clonotype turned up a few times. The chain recombines TRBV4-3 with TRBJ2-5; perhaps TRBD1 as D (5 bases). V was clipped by 4 bases and J by 4 bases, with 13 bases between them. There are 14 residues in the CDR3. Germline V gene sequence: CDR1 LGHNA, CDR2 YSLEER. The CDR3 DNA follows: TGCGCCAGCAGCCGTCGAGAAAGGGGAGAGACCCAGTACTTC. Translating it yields CASSRRERGETQYF.